This is a list of T cell receptor beta chains from one sample in a study of blood T cell repertoires in COVID-19. Using immunoSEQ multiplex PCR, the repertoire was profiled, and TCRdb retains in-frame clones only, with some absent. The profile shows roughly 80,000 clones, roughly 86% of them singletons. Specimen: peripheral blood. The receptors derive from a woman in her sixties or seventies with acute or convalescent COVID-19. CDR3s leave out the opening cysteine and the closing phenylalanine or tryptophan. The D gene is left open where the match is weak. Not every row has a clone size; where given, it reads once, few, many or a size class.

CDR3aa: ASSVGSAGGGYEQY
v_gene: TRBV9
d_gene: TRBD2
abundance: -
j_gene: TRBJ2-7

CDR3aa: ASSEDGGLNTGELF
v_gene: TRBV2
d_gene: -
abundance: -
j_gene: TRBJ2-2

CDR3aa: ASSFQAGVPRNEQF
v_gene: TRBV7-2
d_gene: TRBD2
abundance: once
j_gene: TRBJ2-1

CDR3aa: ASSLSVENTEAF
v_gene: TRBV7-3
d_gene: -
abundance: -
j_gene: TRBJ1-1

CDR3aa: ASSPISSNTEAF
v_gene: TRBV7-7
d_gene: -
abundance: -
j_gene: TRBJ1-1

CDR3aa: ASSLIGTGRTGGPDTQY
v_gene: TRBV5-5
d_gene: -
abundance: -
j_gene: TRBJ2-3

CDR3aa: ASSWGQGATNEKLF
v_gene: TRBV5-6
d_gene: TRBD1
abundance: -
j_gene: TRBJ1-4

CDR3aa: ASSEDRGDQPQH
v_gene: TRBV2
d_gene: TRBD1
abundance: -
j_gene: TRBJ1-5

CDR3aa: ASKLGLADEQY
v_gene: TRBV3-1/TRBV3-2
d_gene: TRBD2
abundance: -
j_gene: TRBJ2-7

CDR3aa: ASSDLSGRAGDTQY
v_gene: TRBV6-1
d_gene: TRBD2
abundance: -
j_gene: TRBJ2-3

CDR3aa: ASSLRGTNEKLF
v_gene: TRBV14
d_gene: -
abundance: -
j_gene: TRBJ1-4

CDR3aa: ASTAQAPNTEAF
v_gene: TRBV2
d_gene: -
abundance: -
j_gene: TRBJ1-1

CDR3aa: ASSSRQSFTEAF
v_gene: TRBV7-9
d_gene: -
abundance: once
j_gene: TRBJ1-1

CDR3aa: ASSLGTSGGSSYNEQF
v_gene: TRBV7-9
d_gene: TRBD2
abundance: -
j_gene: TRBJ2-1

CDR3aa: ASSWEGGALLDEQY
v_gene: TRBV5-8
d_gene: -
abundance: -
j_gene: TRBJ2-7

CDR3aa: AISEPPNEKLF
v_gene: TRBV10-3
d_gene: -
abundance: -
j_gene: TRBJ1-4

CDR3aa: ASSYPLGQGFENTGELF
v_gene: TRBV6-2/TRBV6-3
d_gene: TRBD1
abundance: once
j_gene: TRBJ2-2

CDR3aa: ASSSRGYEQY
v_gene: TRBV18
d_gene: -
abundance: -
j_gene: TRBJ2-7

CDR3aa: ASSQQGTRMEYEQY
v_gene: TRBV7-9
d_gene: TRBD2
abundance: -
j_gene: TRBJ2-7

CDR3aa: ATSDSRTGSTEAF
v_gene: TRBV24-1
d_gene: -
abundance: -
j_gene: TRBJ1-1

CDR3aa: ASSQELAGSYEQY
v_gene: TRBV4-2
d_gene: TRBD2
abundance: -
j_gene: TRBJ2-7

CDR3aa: ASRHWGGGSYEQY
v_gene: TRBV7-2
d_gene: TRBD2
abundance: -
j_gene: TRBJ2-7

CDR3aa: ASSTGTSGTNEQY
v_gene: TRBV5-4
d_gene: TRBD2
abundance: -
j_gene: TRBJ2-7

CDR3aa: ASISAGNTIY
v_gene: TRBV27
d_gene: -
abundance: -
j_gene: TRBJ1-3

CDR3aa: ASSGTGTSREQF
v_gene: TRBV5-1
d_gene: TRBD1
abundance: -
j_gene: TRBJ2-1

CDR3aa: ASSLAGTSGSDEQY
v_gene: TRBV5-1
d_gene: TRBD2
abundance: -
j_gene: TRBJ2-7

CDR3aa: ASSQDHLGASNEKLF
v_gene: TRBV4-3
d_gene: -
abundance: -
j_gene: TRBJ1-4

CDR3aa: ASSEGQFYGYT
v_gene: TRBV2
d_gene: TRBD1
abundance: -
j_gene: TRBJ1-2

CDR3aa: AISGTSGSGGEQF
v_gene: TRBV10-3
d_gene: TRBD2
abundance: -
j_gene: TRBJ2-1

CDR3aa: ASSLETDTQY
v_gene: TRBV5-1
d_gene: -
abundance: -
j_gene: TRBJ2-3

CDR3aa: ASNLRGDQPQH
v_gene: TRBV12-3/TRBV12-4
d_gene: -
abundance: -
j_gene: TRBJ1-5

CDR3aa: ASSLGQGRYEQY
v_gene: TRBV5-6
d_gene: TRBD1
abundance: -
j_gene: TRBJ2-7

CDR3aa: ASSHKPGQLGHEQF
v_gene: TRBV14
d_gene: TRBD1
abundance: -
j_gene: TRBJ2-1

CDR3aa: ASTRLRTGPYNEQF
v_gene: TRBV5-6
d_gene: TRBD1
abundance: few
j_gene: TRBJ2-1

CDR3aa: ASSFTQRQGGDEQF
v_gene: TRBV27
d_gene: -
abundance: once
j_gene: TRBJ2-1

CDR3aa: ASRYYEQY
v_gene: TRBV6-5
d_gene: -
abundance: -
j_gene: TRBJ2-7

CDR3aa: ASSRDGIGIGGRNTEAF
v_gene: TRBV18
d_gene: -
abundance: -
j_gene: TRBJ1-1

CDR3aa: ASSLARTGGRETQY
v_gene: TRBV7-2
d_gene: TRBD1
abundance: -
j_gene: TRBJ2-5

CDR3aa: ASSLDLGTYYGYT
v_gene: TRBV11-2
d_gene: -
abundance: -
j_gene: TRBJ1-2

CDR3aa: ASSLEPRPEAF
v_gene: TRBV7-9
d_gene: -
abundance: -
j_gene: TRBJ1-1

CDR3aa: ASSPRGQGLLTVGYT
v_gene: TRBV18
d_gene: TRBD1
abundance: -
j_gene: TRBJ1-2

CDR3aa: ASSVGDRNTGELF
v_gene: TRBV25-1
d_gene: TRBD1
abundance: -
j_gene: TRBJ2-2

CDR3aa: ASSPQRGRNQPQH
v_gene: TRBV7-2
d_gene: TRBD1
abundance: -
j_gene: TRBJ1-5

CDR3aa: ASSLLLTASGGYT
v_gene: TRBV5-1
d_gene: -
abundance: -
j_gene: TRBJ1-2

CDR3aa: ASTATSFDEQF
v_gene: TRBV12-3/TRBV12-4
d_gene: -
abundance: once
j_gene: TRBJ2-1

CDR3aa: ASSLTGSYNSPLH
v_gene: TRBV7-9
d_gene: -
abundance: -
j_gene: TRBJ1-6

CDR3aa: ASSPGHLPQH
v_gene: TRBV7-2
d_gene: -
abundance: -
j_gene: TRBJ1-5

CDR3aa: ASSPRTGGAEQY
v_gene: TRBV27
d_gene: TRBD1
abundance: few
j_gene: TRBJ2-7